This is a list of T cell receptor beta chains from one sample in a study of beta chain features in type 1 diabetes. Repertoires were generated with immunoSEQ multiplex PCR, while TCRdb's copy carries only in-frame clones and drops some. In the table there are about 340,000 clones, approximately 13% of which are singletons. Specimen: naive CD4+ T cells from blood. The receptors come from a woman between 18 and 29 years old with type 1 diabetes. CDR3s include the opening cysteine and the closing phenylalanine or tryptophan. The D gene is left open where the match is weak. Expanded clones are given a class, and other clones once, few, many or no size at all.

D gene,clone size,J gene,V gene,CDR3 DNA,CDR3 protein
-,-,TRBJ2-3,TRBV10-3,TGTGCCACCCACTTCGGGGGCGGGAGTGGTGAATCAGATACGCAGTATTTT,CATHFGGGSGESDTQYF
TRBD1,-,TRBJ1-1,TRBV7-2,TGTGCCAGCAGCTTAGGGGGGACAGGGTTGGGCACTGAAGCTTTCTTT,CASSLGGTGLGTEAFF
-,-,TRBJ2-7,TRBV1,TGCACCAGCAGCCCATTCAGGGGAGTTCCCAGGGCTTCCTACGAGCAGTACTTC,CTSSPFRGVPRASYEQYF
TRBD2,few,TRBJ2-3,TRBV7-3,TGTGCCAGCAGCTTACTGGGAGCGGGAGTGGCAGATACGCAGTATTTT,CASSLLGAGVADTQYF
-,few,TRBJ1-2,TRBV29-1,TGCAGCGTTGCGGCTGGGGCGGATTATGGCTACACCTTC,CSVAAGADYGYTF
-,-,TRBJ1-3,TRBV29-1,TGCAGCGCAACAAGCTCTGGAAACACCATATATTTT,CSATSSGNTIYF
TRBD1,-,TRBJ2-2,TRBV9,TGTGCCAGCAGCTCTACGACAGGGAGATCGTATTTGACGAACACCGGGGAGCTGTTTTTT,CASSSTTGRSYLTNTGELFF
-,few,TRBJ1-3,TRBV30,TGTGCCTGGATAGGCAGGAACTCTGGAAACACCATATATTTT,CAWIGRNSGNTIYF
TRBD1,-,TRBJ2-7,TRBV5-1,TGCGCCAGCAGCACCCCGGGACAGCTAGCTTACGAGCAGTACTTC,CASSTPGQLAYEQYF
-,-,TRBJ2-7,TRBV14,TGTGCCAGCAGCCAAGCAGGGGGGACGCCCTACGAGCAGTACTTC,CASSQAGGTPYEQYF
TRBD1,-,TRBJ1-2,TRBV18,TGTGCCAGCTCACCCCGGGACAGGGGTAACTATGGCTACACCTTC,CASSPRDRGNYGYTF
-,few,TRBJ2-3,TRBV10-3,TGTGCCACGAGAGGCGGAAGCACAGATACGCAGTATTTT,CATRGGSTDTQYF
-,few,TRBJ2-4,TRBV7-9,TGTGCCAGCAGCCCGGCGGGCATTCAGTACTTC,CASSPAGIQYF
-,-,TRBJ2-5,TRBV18,TGTGCCAGCTCACCCCGGTGGGGGGAAGAGACCCAGTACTTC,CASSPRWGEETQYF
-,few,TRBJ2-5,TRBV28,TGTGCCAGCACGTCCCTCGGGGAGACCCAGTACTTC,CASTSLGETQYF